This is a list of T cell receptor beta chains from one sample in a study of breast tumors, draining lymph nodes, adjacent tissues. TCRdb analysed the multiplex PCR reads with MiXCR anew, one entry per CDR3 protein. The sample has hundreds of thousands of distinct CDR3 sequences; 32% are singletons. Source material: axillary lymph node tissue. The source is a female donor with breast cancer. Some clones in this sample may be carry-over from other donors' samples. The CDR3 runs from the conserved cysteine through the conserved F or W. Each record gives: V gene, J gene, clone size, CDR3 length, D gene, CDR3 protein, CDR3 DNA. D genes are given only for firm matches. Some rows mark clone size as missing; the rest say once, few, many or name a class of expanded clone.

TRBV27	TRBJ2-7	many	13	TRBD2	CASSWMTSGEQYF	TGTGCCAGCAGTTGGATGACTAGCGGCGAGCAGTACTTC
TRBV12-3/TRBV12-4	TRBJ2-2	many	16	TRBD1	CASRRQGQGNTGELFF	TGTGCCAGCAGGCGCCAGGGACAGGGGAATACCGGGGAGCTGTTTTTT
TRBV20-1	TRBJ2-1	many	16	TRBD2	CSAASHSGRRYNEQFF	TGCAGTGCTGCATCCCATAGCGGGAGGAGGTACAATGAGCAGTTCTTC
TRBV27	TRBJ1-2	many	16	.	CASSLARGRANYGYTF	TGTGCCAGCAGTTTAGCTCGGGGCAGAGCTAACTATGGCTACACCTTC
TRBV6-4	TRBJ2-5	many	10	.	CASSPIPGPW	TGTGCCAGCAGTCCAATCCCTGGGCCCTGG
TRBV6-5	TRBJ1-3	many	17	TRBD1	CASSYLGVTGVGNTIYF	TGTGCCAGCAGTTATTTAGGGGTGACAGGGGTCGGAAACACCATATATTTT
TRBV12-3/TRBV12-4	TRBJ1-6	.	13	.	CASSLYTDSPLHF	TGTGCCAGCAGCCTTTACACGGATTCACCCCTCCACTTT
TRBV5-1	TRBJ1-2	many	17	.	CASSLGLRVLARGGYTF	TGCGCCAGCAGCTTGGGTCTTAGGGTTCTCGCACGAGGGGGCTACACCTTC
TRBV7-9	TRBJ2-5	many	14	TRBD1	CASSLVQGVETQYF	TGTGCCAGCAGCTTAGTGCAGGGGGTTGAGACCCAGTACTTC
TRBV12-3/TRBV12-4	TRBJ2-1	many	16	TRBD2	CASSVRAGATHNEQFF	TGTGCCAGTTCCGTGAGAGCGGGGGCCACCCACAATGAGCAGTTCTTC
TRBV6-2/TRBV6-3	TRBJ2-5	many	14	.	CASSDLDGPTAQYF	TGTGCCAGCAGCGACTTGGACGGACCAACGGCCCAGTACTTC
TRBV20-1	TRBJ1-1	.	12	.	CSARAWNTEAFF	TGCAGTGCTAGAGCCTGGAACACTGAAGCTTTCTTT
TRBV2	TRBJ2-4	many	18	.	CASSEGWVGLQEKNIQYF	TGTGCCAGCAGTGAAGGATGGGTTGGGCTGCAAGAGAAAAACATTCAGTACTTC
TRBV6-5	TRBJ2-3	.	18	.	CASSHSDITTLTTDTQYF	TGTGCCAGCAGTCACTCGGACATAACAACTCTTACGACAGATACGCAGTATTTT
TRBV6-5	TRBJ2-5	many	14	.	CASGRDTAQETQYF	TGTGCCAGCGGCCGGGACACCGCTCAAGAGACCCAGTACTTC
TRBV9	TRBJ2-3	many	15	TRBD2	CASSVGAGVDDTQYF	TGTGCCAGCAGCGTAGGGGCGGGAGTAGATGATACGCAGTATTTT
TRBV19	TRBJ1-5	many	13	.	CASTGYSNQPQHF	TGTGCCAGTACAGGTTATAGCAATCAGCCCCAGCATTTT
TRBV5-1	TRBJ2-7	.	14	.	CANSLAQGMGEQYF	TGCGCCAACAGCTTGGCCCAGGGGATGGGCGAGCAGTACTTC
TRBV6-1	TRBJ1-6	many	16	.	CASSPLGSSNNSPLHF	TGTGCCAGCAGTCCCCTGGGCAGCTCCAATAATTCACCCCTCCACTTT
TRBV11-3	TRBJ2-1	many	17	TRBD2	CASSTPRGLADYNEQFF	TGTGCCAGCAGCACCCCAAGGGGCCTAGCGGATTACAATGAGCAGTTCTTC
TRBV20-1	TRBJ2-5	.	13	.	CSVGGVTQETQYF	TGCAGTGTAGGGGGGGTAACCCAAGAGACCCAGTACTTC
TRBV20-1	TRBJ2-6	once	13	TRBD2	CSARLAGGHALTF	TGCAGTGCCAGACTAGCGGGGGGCCACGCCCTGACTTTC
TRBV29-1	TRBJ2-7	many	13	TRBD2	CSANGTSEYEQYF	TGCAGCGCGAACGGGACTAGCGAGTACGAGCAGTACTTC
TRBV5-6	TRBJ1-6	.	15	.	CASRFGRVTNSPLHF	TGTGCCAGCAGGTTTGGACGGGTAACTAATTCACCCCTCCACTTT
TRBV7-9	TRBJ2-7	many	15	.	CASSLVTSAAAEQYF	TGTGCCAGCAGCTTAGTAACGTCGGCCGCCGCCGAGCAGTACTTC
TRBV20-1	TRBJ1-5	many	16	TRBD1	CSARPRTGVSNQPQHF	TGCAGTGCTAGACCCCGGACAGGCGTTAGCAATCAGCCCCAGCATTTT
TRBV5-6	TRBJ2-5	many	13	.	CASRQGPEETQYF	TGTGCCAGCAGACAGGGCCCGGAAGAGACCCAGTACTTC
TRBV11-3	TRBJ2-7	many	13	.	CASSLGGSREQYF	TGTGCCAGCAGCTTAGGGGGGTCCCGCGAGCAGTACTTC
TRBV6-1	TRBJ2-5	many	12	.	CAGRRSGETQYF	TGTGCAGGTCGGAGGTCCGGGGAGACCCAGTACTTC
TRBV5-1	TRBJ2-1	many	13	TRBD2	CASSSGRAGEQFF	TGCGCCAGCAGTAGCGGGAGGGCCGGGGAGCAGTTCTTC
TRBV5-1	TRBJ1-3	.	22	.	CASSPDLAGKDEQYFGPGTIYF	.
TRBV24-1	TRBJ2-5	many	16	TRBD1	CATSAAGTGGEETQYF	TGTGCCACCAGTGCGGCGGGAACAGGGGGAGAGGAGACCCAGTACTTC
TRBV20-1	TRBJ2-7	.	11	.	CSAREDYEQYF	TGCAGTGCTAGAGAAGACTACGAGCAGTACTTC
TRBV2	TRBJ1-2	.	12	.	CASRPGTSGYTF	TGTGCCAGCAGGCCCGGGACTAGCGGCTACACCTTC
TRBV24-1	TRBJ2-5	many	15	.	CATSDSNRVSETQYF	TGTGCCACCAGTGATAGTAACAGGGTTTCGGAGACCCAGTACTTC
TRBV20-1	TRBJ2-1	many	13	.	CSASWGPGNEQFF	TGCAGTGCTAGCTGGGGCCCGGGCAATGAGCAGTTCTTC
TRBV7-9	TRBJ2-5	.	17	TRBD1	CASSLGQGSPYNETQYF	TGTGCCAGCAGCTTAGGACAGGGTTCCCCCTACAATGAGACCCAGTACTTC
TRBV14	TRBJ2-1	.	15	TRBD2	CASSASGSLYNEQFF	TGTGCCAGCAGTGCTAGCGGGAGCTTGTACAATGAGCAGTTCTTC
TRBV29-1	TRBJ2-5	medium-sized	16	.	CSVAGFPQTLKETQYF	TGCAGCGTTGCGGGGTTCCCGCAAACCCTGAAAGAGACCCAGTACTTC
TRBV29-1	TRBJ2-3	many	14	TRBD2	CSLLAGGSTDTQYF	TGCAGCCTTTTAGCGGGAGGTAGCACAGATACGCAGTATTTT
TRBV19	TRBJ1-1	.	15	.	CASSIGLTGGTEAFF	TGTGCCAGTAGTATAGGTTTGACAGGTGGCACTGAAGCTTTCTTT
TRBV6-4	TRBJ2-3	many	15	.	CASSEQPTSTDTQYF	TGTGCCAGCAGTGAGCAGCCTACTAGCACAGATACGCAGTATTTT
TRBV3-1	TRBJ1-4	many	13	.	CASSQGGPEKLFF	TGTGCCAGCAGCCAAGGTGGACCGGAAAAACTGTTTTTT
TRBV5-1	TRBJ2-1	many	16	TRBD2	CASSQTSGRGYNEQFF	TGCGCCAGCAGCCAGACTAGCGGGAGAGGCTACAATGAGCAGTTCTTC
TRBV28	TRBJ1-1	.	12	.	CASSRLNTEAFF	TGTGCCAGCAGCCGATTGAACACTGAAGCTTTCTTT
TRBV10-3	TRBJ2-3	.	13	.	CAVSGPNDKTQYF	TGTGCCGTCAGTGGTCCGAACGATAAGACGCAGTATTTT
TRBV29-1	TRBJ2-7	.	11	.	CSVERQVEQYF	TGCAGCGTTGAGCGGCAAGTCGAGCAGTACTTC
TRBV20-1	TRBJ2-3	many	13	.	CSARKPSRDTQYF	TGCAGTGCAAGAAAGCCTTCTCGAGATACGCAGTATTTT
TRBV7-2	TRBJ2-7	many	14	.	CASSGRVGSNEQYF	TGTGCCAGCAGCGGCCGTGTCGGATCGAACGAGCAGTACTTC
TRBV30	TRBJ1-6	many	14	TRBD1	CAWSVRTGDSPLHF	TGTGCCTGGAGTGTCAGGACAGGGGATTCACCCCTCCACTTT
TRBV7-9	TRBJ2-2	many	13	.	CASSLSSPGELFF	TGTGCCAGCAGCTTAAGTAGTCCCGGGGAGCTGTTTTTT
TRBV6-1	TRBJ2-7	many	12	.	CASSREGYEQYF	TGTGCCAGCAGCAGGGAAGGCTACGAGCAGTACTTC
TRBV30	TRBJ1-2	many	12	.	CAWQWGGHGYTF	TGTGCCTGGCAGTGGGGGGGCCATGGCTACACCTTC
TRBV5-1	TRBJ2-5	many	14	.	CASSLGWVGETQYF	TGCGCCAGCAGCTTGGGTTGGGTAGGTGAGACCCAGTACTTC
TRBV19	TRBJ1-1	.	12	.	CASSDRLSEAFF	TGTGCCAGTAGTGACAGATTATCTGAAGCTTTCTTT
TRBV6-5	TRBJ2-7	many	15	TRBD2	CASSYALAGAYEQYF	TGTGCCAGCAGTTACGCCCTAGCGGGAGCCTACGAGCAGTACTTC
TRBV4-1	TRBJ1-4	many	15	TRBD1	CASSLDRGAGEKLFF	TGCGCCAGCAGCCTGGACAGGGGAGCGGGCGAAAAACTGTTTTTT
TRBV29-1	TRBJ2-7	many	17	TRBD1	CSVEGDRGTGGRYEQYF	TGCAGCGTTGAGGGGGATCGCGGGACAGGGGGTAGGTACGAGCAGTACTTC
TRBV6-5	TRBJ1-6	.	13	TRBD1	CASRTGAWSPLHF	TGTGCCAGCAGGACAGGGGCTTGGTCACCCCTCCACTTT
TRBV25-1	TRBJ2-3	.	15	TRBD2	CASSQVRSGAYTQYF	TGTGCCAGCAGCCAAGTCAGAAGCGGGGCTTATACGCAGTATTTT